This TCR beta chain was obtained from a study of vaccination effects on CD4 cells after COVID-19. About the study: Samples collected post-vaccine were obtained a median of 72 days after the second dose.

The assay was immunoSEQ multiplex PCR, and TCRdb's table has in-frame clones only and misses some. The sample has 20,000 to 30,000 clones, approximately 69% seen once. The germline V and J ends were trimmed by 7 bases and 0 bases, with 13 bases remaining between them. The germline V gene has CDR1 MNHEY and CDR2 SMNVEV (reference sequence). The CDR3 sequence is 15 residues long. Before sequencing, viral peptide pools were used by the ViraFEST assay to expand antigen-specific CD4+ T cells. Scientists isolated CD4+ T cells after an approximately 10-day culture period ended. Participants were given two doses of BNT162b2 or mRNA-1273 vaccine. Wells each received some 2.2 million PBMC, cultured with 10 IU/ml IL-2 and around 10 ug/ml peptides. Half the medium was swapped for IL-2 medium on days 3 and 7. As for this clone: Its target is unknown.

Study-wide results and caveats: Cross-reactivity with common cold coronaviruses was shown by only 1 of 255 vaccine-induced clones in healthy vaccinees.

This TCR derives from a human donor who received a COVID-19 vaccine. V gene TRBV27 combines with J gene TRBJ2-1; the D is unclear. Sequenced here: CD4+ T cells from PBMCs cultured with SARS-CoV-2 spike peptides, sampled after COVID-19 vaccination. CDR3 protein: CASTLSLHSYNEQFF. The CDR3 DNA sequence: TGTGCCAGCACCCTTTCCCTGCACTCCTACAATGAGCAGTTCTTC.